Detailed here is one T cell receptor beta chain. Its antigen is unknown. This specimen comes from a study of T cells in Graves' hyperthyroidism and ophthalmopathy. Template material for amplifying TCR beta CDR3 regions consisted of RNA transcripts. An initial round of RT-PCR targeting the TCR CDR3 relied on the HTBI primer set. TCRdb processed the multiplex PCR reads anew with MiXCR; each CDR3 protein has one entry. The repertoire holds almost 600,000 distinct CDR3 sequences, around 45% seen once, with around 7.7% in the top ten. The germline V and J ends were trimmed by 6 bases and 0 bases, with 15 bases remaining between them. The germline CDR1 and CDR2 sequences are DFQATT and SNEGSKA (reference sequence). The CDR3 spans 15 residues. Stable Graves' hyperthyroidism denoted no ophthalmopathy progression over 18 months. Patients were aged 18 to 65, had disease duration under 2 months, and had newly diagnosed hyperthyroidism.

General observations from the study: Most clonotypes expanded in the thyroid (above 0.001) were also present in blood.

The sample taken for sequencing was peripheral blood or thyroid tissue (not recorded which). This receptor was taken from a woman aged 18-29 years with Graves' hyperthyroidism. The chain combines TRBV20-1 with TRBJ2-1; perhaps TRBD1 as D (5 bases). The CDR3: CSAPSRDSSYNEQFF. The CDR3 nucleotides read TGCAGTGCCCCATCTCGCGACAGCTCCTACAATGAGCAGTTCTTC.